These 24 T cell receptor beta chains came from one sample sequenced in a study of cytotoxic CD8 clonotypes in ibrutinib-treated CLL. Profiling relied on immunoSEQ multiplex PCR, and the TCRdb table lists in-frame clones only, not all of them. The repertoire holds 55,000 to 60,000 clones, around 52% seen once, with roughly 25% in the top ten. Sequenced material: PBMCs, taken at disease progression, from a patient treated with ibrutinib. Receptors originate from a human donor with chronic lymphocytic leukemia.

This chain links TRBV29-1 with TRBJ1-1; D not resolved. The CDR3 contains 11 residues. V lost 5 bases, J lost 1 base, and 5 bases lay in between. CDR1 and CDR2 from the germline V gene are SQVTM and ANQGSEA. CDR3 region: CSVLRNTEAFF. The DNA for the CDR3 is TGCAGCGTTTTAAGGAACACTGAAGCTTTCTTT. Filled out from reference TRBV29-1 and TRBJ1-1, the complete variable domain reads SAVISQKPSRDICQRGTSLTIQCQVDSQVTMMFWYRQQPGQSLTLIATANQGSEATYESGFVIDKFPISRPNLTFSTLTVSNMSPEDSSIYLCSVLRNTEAFFGQGTRLTVV.

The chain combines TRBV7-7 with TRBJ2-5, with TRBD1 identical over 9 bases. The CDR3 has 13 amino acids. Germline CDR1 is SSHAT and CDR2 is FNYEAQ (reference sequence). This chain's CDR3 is CASSTDRGKTQYF. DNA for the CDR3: TGTGCTAGCTCCACGGACAGGGGAAAGACCCAGTACTTC. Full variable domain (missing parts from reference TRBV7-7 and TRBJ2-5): GAGVSQSPRYKVTKRGQDVTLRCDPISSHATLYWYQQALGQGPEFLTYFNYEAQPDKSGLPSDRFSAERPEGSISTLTIQRTEQRDSAMYRCASSTDRGKTQYFGPGTRLLVL.

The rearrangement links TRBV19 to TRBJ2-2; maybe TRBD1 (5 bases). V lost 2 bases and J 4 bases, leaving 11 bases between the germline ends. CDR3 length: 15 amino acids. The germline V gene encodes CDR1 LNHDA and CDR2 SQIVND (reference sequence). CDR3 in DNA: TGTGCCAGTAGTATATCAGGGTCGGGCACCGGGGAGCTGTTTTTT. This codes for CASSISGSGTGELFF.

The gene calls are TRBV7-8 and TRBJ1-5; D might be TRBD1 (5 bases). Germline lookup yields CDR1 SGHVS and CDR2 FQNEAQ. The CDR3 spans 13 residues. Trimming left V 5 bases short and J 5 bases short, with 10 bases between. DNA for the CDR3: TGTGCCAGCAGCGTACTGACAGATCAGCCCCAGCATTTT. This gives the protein CASSVLTDQPQHF.

The CDR3 DNA reads as TGTGCCAGCTCACCGGAAACCGGGTATGGCTACACCTTC. Amino acid sequence: CASSPETGYGYTF. The chain is built from TRBV18 and TRBJ1-2; no clear D. There are 13 residues in the CDR3. The V and J ends lost 3 bases and 5 bases respectively, with 10 bases between them. The germline gives CDR1 KGHSH, CDR2 LQKENI.

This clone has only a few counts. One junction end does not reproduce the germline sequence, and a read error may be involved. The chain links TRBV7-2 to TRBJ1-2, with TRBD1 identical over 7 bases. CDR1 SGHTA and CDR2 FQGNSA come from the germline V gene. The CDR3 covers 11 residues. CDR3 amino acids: CASSLFRDSSF. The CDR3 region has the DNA TGTGCCAGCAGCTTATTCCGGGACAGCAGCTTC.

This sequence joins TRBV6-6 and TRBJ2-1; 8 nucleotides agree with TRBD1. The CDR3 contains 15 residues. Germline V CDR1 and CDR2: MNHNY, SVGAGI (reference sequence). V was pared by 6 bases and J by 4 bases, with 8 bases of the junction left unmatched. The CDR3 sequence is CASSHGQGAYNEQFF. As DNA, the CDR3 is TGTGCCAGCAGCCATGGACAGGGAGCATACAATGAGCAGTTCTTC.

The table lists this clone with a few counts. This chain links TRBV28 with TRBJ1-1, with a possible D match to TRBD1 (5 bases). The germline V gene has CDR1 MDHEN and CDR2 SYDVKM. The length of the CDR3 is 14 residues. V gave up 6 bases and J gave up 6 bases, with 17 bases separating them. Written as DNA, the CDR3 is TGTGCCAGCAGCTTAAACCCCCCACAGGCTGAAGCTTTCTTT. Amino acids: CASSLNPPQAEAFF.

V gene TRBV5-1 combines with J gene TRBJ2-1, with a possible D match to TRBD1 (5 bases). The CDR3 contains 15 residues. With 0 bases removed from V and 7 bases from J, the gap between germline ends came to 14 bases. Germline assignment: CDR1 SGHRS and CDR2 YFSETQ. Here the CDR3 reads CASSLVAGAANEQFF. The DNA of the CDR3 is TGCGCCAGCAGCTTGGTAGCTGGGGCCGCGAATGAGCAGTTCTTC.

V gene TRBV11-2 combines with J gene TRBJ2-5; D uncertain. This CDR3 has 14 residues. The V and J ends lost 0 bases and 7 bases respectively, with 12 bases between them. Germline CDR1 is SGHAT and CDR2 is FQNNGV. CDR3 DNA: TGTGCCAGCAGCTTAGAGGGTGAAATTGGGACCCAGTACTTC. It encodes CASSLEGEIGTQYF.

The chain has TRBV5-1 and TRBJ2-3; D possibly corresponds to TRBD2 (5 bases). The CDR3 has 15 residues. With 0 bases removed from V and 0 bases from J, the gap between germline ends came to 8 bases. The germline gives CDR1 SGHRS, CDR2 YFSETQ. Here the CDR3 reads CASSLVLASTDTQYF. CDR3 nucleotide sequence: TGCGCCAGCAGCTTGGTGCTAGCTAGCACAGATACGCAGTATTTT.

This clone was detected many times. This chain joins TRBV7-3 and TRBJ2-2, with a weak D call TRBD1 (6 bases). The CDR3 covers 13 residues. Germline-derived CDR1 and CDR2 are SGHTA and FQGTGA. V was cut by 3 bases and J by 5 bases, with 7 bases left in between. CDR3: CASSFTGTGELFF. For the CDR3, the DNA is TGTGCCAGCAGCTTCACAGGGACCGGGGAGCTGTTTTTT.

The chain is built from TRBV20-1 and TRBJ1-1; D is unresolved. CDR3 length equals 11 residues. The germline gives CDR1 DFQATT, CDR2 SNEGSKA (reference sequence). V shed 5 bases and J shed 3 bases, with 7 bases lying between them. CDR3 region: CSAGKYTEAFF. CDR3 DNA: TGCAGTGCTGGCAAATACACTGAAGCTTTCTTT.

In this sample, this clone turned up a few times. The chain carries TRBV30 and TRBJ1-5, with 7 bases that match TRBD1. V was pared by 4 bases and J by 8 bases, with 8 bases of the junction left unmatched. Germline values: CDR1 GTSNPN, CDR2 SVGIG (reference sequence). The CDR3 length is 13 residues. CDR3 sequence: CAWTRQGSEPQHF. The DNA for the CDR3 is TGTGCCTGGACTAGACAGGGTTCGGAGCCCCAGCATTTT.

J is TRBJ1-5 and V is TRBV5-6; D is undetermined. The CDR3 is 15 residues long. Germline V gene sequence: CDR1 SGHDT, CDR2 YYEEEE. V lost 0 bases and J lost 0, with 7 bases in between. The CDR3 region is CASSLGQISNQPQHF. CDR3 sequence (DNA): TGTGCCAGCAGCTTGGGGCAGATTAGCAATCAGCCCCAGCATTTT.

CDR3 coding DNA: TGTGCCAGCAGCTTACCTACAGGGGGCGCTTCCGCTGAGCAGTTCTTC. Translation gives CASSLPTGGASAEQFF. This chain uses TRBV7-8 with TRBJ2-1, with 9 bases lining up with TRBD1. There are 16 residues in the CDR3. With V trimmed by 2 bases and J by 9 bases, 11 bases remained unmatched. Germline-derived CDR1 and CDR2 are SGHVS and FQNEAQ.

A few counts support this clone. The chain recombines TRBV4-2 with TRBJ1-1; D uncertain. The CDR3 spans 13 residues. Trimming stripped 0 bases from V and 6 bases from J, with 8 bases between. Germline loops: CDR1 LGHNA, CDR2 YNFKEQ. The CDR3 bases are TGTGCCAGCAGCCAAGAGTTGTCGGCTGAAGCTTTCTTT. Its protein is CASSQELSAEAFF.

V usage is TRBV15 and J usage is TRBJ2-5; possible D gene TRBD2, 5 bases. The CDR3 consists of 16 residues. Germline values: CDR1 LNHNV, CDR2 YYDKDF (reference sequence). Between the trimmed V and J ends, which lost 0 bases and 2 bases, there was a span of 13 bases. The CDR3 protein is CATSRERLAGQETQYF. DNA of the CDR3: TGTGCCACCAGCAGAGAGCGTCTAGCAGGACAAGAGACCCAGTACTTC.

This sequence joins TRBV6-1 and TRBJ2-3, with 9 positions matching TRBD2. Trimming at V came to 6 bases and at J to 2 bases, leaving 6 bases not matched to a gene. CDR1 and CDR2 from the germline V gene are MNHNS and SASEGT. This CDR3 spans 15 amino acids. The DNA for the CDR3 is TGTGCCAGCAGCCAACTAGCGGGTCCCACAGATACGCAGTATTTT. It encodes CASSQLAGPTDTQYF.

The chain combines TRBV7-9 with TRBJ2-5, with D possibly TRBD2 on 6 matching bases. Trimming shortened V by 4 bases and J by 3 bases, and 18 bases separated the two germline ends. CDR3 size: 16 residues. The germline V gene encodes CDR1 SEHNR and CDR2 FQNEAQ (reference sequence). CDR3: CASSSNPLAFEETQYF. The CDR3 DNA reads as TGTGCCAGCAGCTCAAACCCCCTAGCGTTCGAAGAGACCCAGTACTTC.

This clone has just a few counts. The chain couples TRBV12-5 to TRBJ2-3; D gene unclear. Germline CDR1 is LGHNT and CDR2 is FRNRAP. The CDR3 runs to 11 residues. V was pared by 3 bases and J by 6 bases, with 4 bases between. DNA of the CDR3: TGTGCTAGTGGTTTATCGGATACGCAGTATTTT. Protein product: CASGLSDTQYF.

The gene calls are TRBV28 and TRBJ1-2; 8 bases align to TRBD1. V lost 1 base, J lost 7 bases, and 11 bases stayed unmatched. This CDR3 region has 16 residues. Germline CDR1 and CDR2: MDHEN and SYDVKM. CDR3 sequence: CASSLLGTGHGSGYTF. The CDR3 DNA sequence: TGTGCCAGCAGTTTATTAGGGACAGGCCATGGATCTGGCTACACCTTC.

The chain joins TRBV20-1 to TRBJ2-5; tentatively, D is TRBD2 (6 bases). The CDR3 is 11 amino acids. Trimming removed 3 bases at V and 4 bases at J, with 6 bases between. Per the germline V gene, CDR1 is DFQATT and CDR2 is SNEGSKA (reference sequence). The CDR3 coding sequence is TGCAGTGCTAGGGGACTAGAGACCCAGTACTTC. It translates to CSARGLETQYF.

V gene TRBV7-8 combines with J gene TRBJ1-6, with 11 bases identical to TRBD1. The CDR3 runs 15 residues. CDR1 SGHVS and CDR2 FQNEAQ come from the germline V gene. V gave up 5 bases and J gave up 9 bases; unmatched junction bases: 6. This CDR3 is CASSPRTGGVSPLHF. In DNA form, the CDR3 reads TGTGCCAGCAGCCCCCGGACAGGGGGCGTTTCACCCCTCCACTTT.